This entry is about one T cell receptor beta chain. This sample was included in a study of control samples from healthy donors and cancer patients. The CDR3 loop spans 16 amino acids. V was shortened by 2 bases and J by 2 bases, with 16 bases between the two germline ends. The germline gives CDR1 SGHDT, CDR2 YYEEEE. The repertoire was sequenced with immunoSEQ multiplex PCR; TCRdb's copy has only in-frame clones and lacks some. The sample includes 25,000 to 35,000 clones, approximately 87% of them seen just once. This TCR came from a woman aged 40 to 55 with lung cancer. The sequencing sample was made of PBMCs. The chain joins TRBV5-6 to TRBJ1-2; D ambiguous. The CDR3 is CASSFQTRAYNYGYTF. CDR3 nucleotides: TGTGCCAGCAGCTTTCAGACACGAGCATACAACTATGGCTACACCTTC.